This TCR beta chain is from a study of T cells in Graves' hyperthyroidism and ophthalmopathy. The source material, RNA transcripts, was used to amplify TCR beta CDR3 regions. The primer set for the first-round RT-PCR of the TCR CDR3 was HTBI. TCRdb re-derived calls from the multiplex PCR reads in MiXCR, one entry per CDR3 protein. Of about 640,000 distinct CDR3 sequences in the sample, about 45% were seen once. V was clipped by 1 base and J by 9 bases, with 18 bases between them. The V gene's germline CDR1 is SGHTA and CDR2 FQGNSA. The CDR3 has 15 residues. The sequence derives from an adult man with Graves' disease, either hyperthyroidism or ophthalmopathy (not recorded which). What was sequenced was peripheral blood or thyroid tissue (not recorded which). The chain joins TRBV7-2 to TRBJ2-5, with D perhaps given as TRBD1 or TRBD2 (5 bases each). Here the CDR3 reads CASSLGSGRERSQYF. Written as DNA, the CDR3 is TGTGCCAGCAGCTTAGGGTCCGGCAGGGAGAGATCCCAGTACTTC.